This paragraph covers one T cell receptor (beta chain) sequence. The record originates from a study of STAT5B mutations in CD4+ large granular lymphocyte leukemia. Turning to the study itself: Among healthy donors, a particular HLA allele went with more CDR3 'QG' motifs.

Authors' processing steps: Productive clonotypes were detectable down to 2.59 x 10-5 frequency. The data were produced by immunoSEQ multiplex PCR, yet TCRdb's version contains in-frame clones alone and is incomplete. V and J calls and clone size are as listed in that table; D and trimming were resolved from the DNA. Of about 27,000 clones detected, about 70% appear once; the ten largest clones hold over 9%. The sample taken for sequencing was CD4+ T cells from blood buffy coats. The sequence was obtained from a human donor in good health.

The CDR3 reads CASSQGQGEAVGYTF. DNA for the CDR3: TGCGCCAGCAGCCAAGGACAGGGTGAGGCGGTTGGCTACACCTTC. The chain has TRBV4-1 and TRBJ1-2; 7 bases map to TRBD1. From germline, CDR1 is MGHRA and CDR2 YSYEKL. Trimming took 1 base from V and 7 from J; bases not matched to a gene: 9. The CDR3 consists of 15 residues.